A single sample is the source of the 19 T cell receptor beta chains below, sequenced in a study of T cell changes during pregnancy in multiple sclerosis. Only in-frame clones appear in the TCRdb table, and some are missing; sequencing was by immunoSEQ multiplex PCR. The data show some 87,000 clones, around 92% seen once. The input for sequencing was peripheral blood, taken in the first trimester of pregnancy. The origin of the receptors is a female donor with multiple sclerosis, enrolled in a pregnancy study.

The rearrangement joins TRBV6-5 to TRBJ2-1; 10 bases line up with TRBD1. CDR1 and CDR2 (germline): MNHEY, SVGAGI. V gave up 6 bases and J gave up 3 bases; unmatched junction bases: 2. The length of the CDR3 is 14 residues. CDR3 residues: CASRRDRGYNEQFF. The CDR3 DNA is TGTGCCAGCAGACGGGACAGGGGCTACAATGAGCAGTTCTTC.

This chain connects TRBV30 to TRBJ1-3; possibly TRBD1 for D (5 bases). V was shortened by 0 bases and J by 3 bases, with 9 bases between the two germline ends. This CDR3 has 14 residues. Looked up from germline, CDR1 is GTSNPN and CDR2 is SVGIG (reference sequence). The CDR3 region has the DNA TGTGCCTGGAGTGTACCAGGGATTGGAAACACCATATATTTT. This codes for CAWSVPGIGNTIYF.

The chain links TRBV28 to TRBJ2-7; 13 nucleotides line up with TRBD2. The CDR3 sequence is 21 residues long. The V gene end was trimmed by 4 bases and the J gene end by 2 bases; junction bases not matched to a gene: 20. Germline V lookup: CDR1 MDHEN, CDR2 SYDVKM. CDR3 bases: TGTGCCAGCAGTTCCCTCCGAGGACTAGCGGGAGAAACGGCGGATCCCTACGAGCAGTACTTC. It is translated as CASSSLRGLAGETADPYEQYF.

The V call is TRBV19, the J call TRBJ1-4; D remains unclear. The CDR3 extends over 13 amino acids. Trimming shortened V by 3 bases and J by 7 bases, and 9 bases separated the two germline ends. Germline lookup yields CDR1 LNHDA and CDR2 SQIVND (reference sequence). The CDR3 sequence: CASSIGGSEKLFF. In DNA form, the CDR3 reads TGTGCCAGTAGTATTGGAGGTTCTGAAAAACTGTTTTTT.

The chain recombines TRBV19 with TRBJ1-3; D perhaps matches TRBD1 (5 bases). The CDR3 is 15 amino acids. The V gene's germline CDR1 is LNHDA and CDR2 SQIVND (reference sequence). Deletions cut 2 bases from V and 2 bases from J, with 10 bases between. CDR3 amino acids: CASSIWGGAGNTIYF. The CDR3 region has the DNA TGTGCCAGTAGTATATGGGGGGGGGCTGGAAACACCATATATTTT.

The chain uses TRBV9 and TRBJ1-5; 8 bases align to TRBD1. V lost 3 bases, J lost 3 bases, and 8 bases stayed unmatched. In germline, CDR1 is SGDLS, CDR2 YYNGEE. This CDR3 is 16 amino acids long. The CDR3 nucleotides read TGTGCCAGCAGCGCGACAGGGGATCGATTCAATCAGCCCCAGCATTTT. This codes for CASSATGDRFNQPQHF.

The chain couples TRBV4-3 to TRBJ2-1; TRBD2 matches at 11 bases. The J segment lost 8 bases and the V segment lost 0 bases, leaving 12 bases of the junction unmatched. The CDR3 runs to 18 residues. In germline, CDR1 is LGHNA, CDR2 YSLEER. CDR3 nucleotide sequence: TGCGCCAGCAGCCAAGATAGCGGGAGGGCCGATGTTTCGGATGAGCAGTTCTTC. Amino acids: CASSQDSGRADVSDEQFF.

The chain couples TRBV19 to TRBJ1-5, with D hard to call. The CDR3 has 16 residues. The germline gives CDR1 LNHDA, CDR2 SQIVND (reference sequence). V gave up 0 bases and J gave up 6 bases, with 15 bases separating them. CDR3: CASSIDGRRFGQPQHF. CDR3 DNA sequence: TGTGCCAGTAGTATAGATGGCAGGAGGTTTGGTCAGCCCCAGCATTTT.

The chain combines TRBV5-1 with TRBJ2-5, with TRBD1 matching 7 bases. V lost 1 base to trimming and J lost 2 bases; unmatched junction nucleotides: 5. From germline, CDR1 is SGHRS and CDR2 YFSETQ. This CDR3 is built from 15 residues. CDR3 nucleotides: TGCGCCAGCAGCTTGAGTTCGGGACAGCAAGAGACCCAGTACTTC. The encoded protein is CASSLSSGQQETQYF.

Concerning this clone: At one of its ends the junction is not consistent with the germline gene, which may arise from a read error. This chain uses TRBV7-7 with TRBJ2-5, with D perhaps matching TRBD2 (5 bases). Germline V gene data show CDR1 as SSHAT and CDR2 as FNYEAQ (reference sequence). The CDR3 sequence is 15 residues long. The CDR3 spells CASSLVASPQETQYF. The DNA of the CDR3 is TGTGCTAGCAGCTTAGTAGCTAGCCCTCAGGAGACCCAGTACTTC.

The V gene is TRBV29-1, the J gene TRBJ2-7; 8 bases align to TRBD2. The CDR3 loop spans 14 amino acids. V dropped 3 bases and J dropped 1; count of bases not matched to a gene: 5. The germline V gene has CDR1 SQVTM and CDR2 ANQGSEA. CDR3 coding DNA: TGCAGCGTTGAGGCCGGGACTAGTTCCTACGAGCAGTACTTC. Residues: CSVEAGTSSYEQYF.

This chain links TRBV5-6 with TRBJ1-6; 8 positions agree with TRBD1. The CDR3 runs to 15 residues. Per the germline V gene, CDR1 is SGHDT and CDR2 is YYEEEE. Trimming took 0 bases from V and 7 from J; bases not matched to a gene: 3. In DNA form, the CDR3 reads TGTGCCAGCAGCTTGGAGGACAGGGTAAATTCACCCCTCCACTTT. Its protein is CASSLEDRVNSPLHF. The variable domain in full, with the rest retrieved from reference TRBV5-6 and TRBJ1-6, is DAGVTQSPTHLIKTRGQQVTLRCSPKSGHDTVSWYQQALGQGPQFIFQYYEEEERQRGNFPDRFSGHQFPNYSSELNVNALLLGDSALYLCASSLEDRVNSPLHFGNGTRLTVT.

The chain is built from TRBV19 and TRBJ2-1, with TRBD2 identical over 7 bases. The CDR3 runs to 15 residues. The trim removed 2 bases at V and 6 bases at J, leaving 7 bases unmatched. CDR1 LNHDA and CDR2 SQIVND come from the germline V gene (reference sequence). In nucleotides, the CDR3 is TGTGCCAGTAGTATAAGAGGGGACTACCCCAATGAGCAGTTCTTC. Its protein is CASSIRGDYPNEQFF.

V is TRBV19 and J is TRBJ2-2, with 12 nucleotides matching TRBD2. Looked up from germline, CDR1 is LNHDA and CDR2 is SQIVND (reference sequence). The J segment lost 4 bases and the V segment lost 3 bases, leaving 6 bases of the junction unmatched. The CDR3 is 17 residues long. In DNA form, the CDR3 reads TGTGCCAGTAGTATGGGTACTAGCGGGAGGATCACCGGGGAGCTGTTTTTT. The encoded protein is CASSMGTSGRITGELFF.

The rearrangement uses TRBV4-3 and TRBJ2-1, with 10 bases fitting TRBD2. CDR1 is LGHNA and CDR2 is YSLEER in the germline V gene. With 4 bases clipped from V and 3 bases from J, the junction kept 3 bases outside the gene matches. This CDR3 is built from 15 residues. The CDR3, as DNA: TGCGCCAGCAGCCGCACTAGCGGGGTCTACAATGAGCAGTTCTTC. Amino acid sequence: CASSRTSGVYNEQFF.

The J gene is TRBJ2-7, the V gene TRBV7-2; tentative D call: TRBD1 (6 bases). V was pared by 5 bases and J by 0 bases, with 14 bases between. Germline CDR1 and CDR2: SGHTA and FQGNSA. This CDR3 spans 15 amino acids. CDR3 sequence reads: CASSQGTLSSYEQYF. CDR3 DNA sequence: TGTGCCAGCAGCCAGGGGACCTTGAGCTCCTACGAGCAGTACTTC.

This chain links TRBV5-1 with TRBJ2-1, with 13 bases fitting TRBD2. The CDR3 has 19 residues. Germline-derived CDR1 and CDR2 are SGHRS and YFSETQ. The trim removed 2 bases at V and 0 bases at J, leaving 8 bases unmatched. DNA of the CDR3: TGCGCCAGCAGCTTAGGGACTAGCGGGGCAATGAGCTCCTACAATGAGCAGTTCTTC. Translation: CASSLGTSGAMSSYNEQFF.

The chain couples TRBV27 to TRBJ1-3; 11 nucleotides agree with TRBD1. The CDR3 covers 16 residues. The trim removed 5 bases at V and 5 bases at J, leaving 8 bases unmatched. The germline CDR1 and CDR2 sequences are MNHEY and SMNVEV (reference sequence). In nucleotides, the CDR3 is TGTGCCAGCAGTCCCATGGGACAGGGGGAGAGAAACACCATATATTTT. As protein: CASSPMGQGERNTIYF.

V gene TRBV6-5 combines with J gene TRBJ2-1; D is undetermined. Per germline, CDR1 MNHEY and CDR2 SVGAGI. Trimming took 7 bases from V and 2 from J, leaving 15 bases between them. The CDR3 length is 15 residues. CDR3 nucleotides: TGTGCCAGCAAACTCGTCGGAGCCCCCTACAATGAGCAGTTCTTC. Translation: CASKLVGAPYNEQFF.